This entry features one T cell receptor (beta chain) sequence. As yet, its antigen is unknown. Treatment denoted: oral pan-JAK inhibitor, 5-10 mg twice daily. In alopecia areata patients, both lesional scalp punch biopsies and peripheral blood were collected. This CDR3 has 16 residues. The V gene end was trimmed by 0 bases and the J gene end by 6 bases; junction bases not matched to a gene: 7. The germline V gene encodes CDR1 MNHNY and CDR2 SVGAGI (reference sequence). cDNA reverse transcribed from extracted RNA served as the sequencing template. Using immunoSEQ multiplex PCR, the repertoire was profiled, and TCRdb retains in-frame clones only, with some absent. The sample yields 150,000 to 200,000 clones, roughly 60% seen once. The data originate from a study of CD8+ T cells in alopecia areata. Study overall: Treated individuals took tofacitinib by mouth, 5 to 10 mg twice daily. Once tofacitinib had been taken for 6 to 18 months, 6 months off drug followed. Study-level points and caveats: Persistence during tofacitinib was seen for many expanded lesional clones in scalp and blood.

Sequenced material: CD4+ T cells sorted from blood, taken at week 24, from a patient treated with tofacitinib. This sequence originates from a human donor with alopecia areata. The V gene is TRBV6-6, the J gene TRBJ1-5, with 8 bases aligning to TRBD1. The CDR3 protein is CASSYSTQGAGQPQHF. CDR3 nucleotides: TGTGCCAGCAGTTACTCTACCCAGGGGGCAGGTCAGCCCCAGCATTTT.